The entry below describes one T cell receptor beta chain. This CDR3 has 13 amino acids. The V gene end was trimmed by 0 bases and the J gene end by 10 bases; junction bases not matched to a gene: 4. The germline V gene has CDR1 SGHRS and CDR2 YFSETQ. This entry is derived from a study of blood T cell repertoires in COVID-19. Study-wide background: T cells, B-cell-depleted T cells, or PBMCs provided the cDNA or gDNA that served as material.

The assay was immunoSEQ multiplex PCR, and TCRdb's table has in-frame clones only and misses some. The data hold fewer than 250,000 clones, with about 85% observed a single time. Sequences were obtained from peripheral blood. This clonotype originated in a man aged 70 or older with acute or convalescent COVID-19. This chain joins TRBV5-1 and TRBJ2-1, with TRBD2 matching over 7 bases. DNA of the CDR3: TGCGCCAGCAGCTTGGGACTAGCAGGGGAGCAGTTCTTC. Protein: CASSLGLAGEQFF.